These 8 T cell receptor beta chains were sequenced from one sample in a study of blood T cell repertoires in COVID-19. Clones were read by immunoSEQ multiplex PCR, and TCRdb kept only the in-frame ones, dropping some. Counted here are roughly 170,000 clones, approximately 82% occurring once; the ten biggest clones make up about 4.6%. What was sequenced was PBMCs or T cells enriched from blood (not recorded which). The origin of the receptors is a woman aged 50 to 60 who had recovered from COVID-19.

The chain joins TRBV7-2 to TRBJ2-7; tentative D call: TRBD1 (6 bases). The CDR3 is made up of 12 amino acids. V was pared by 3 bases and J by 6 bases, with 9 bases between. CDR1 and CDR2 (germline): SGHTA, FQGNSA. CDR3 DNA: TGTGCCAGCAGCTTTGACAGGCGCGAGCAGTACGTC. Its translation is CASSFDRREQYV.

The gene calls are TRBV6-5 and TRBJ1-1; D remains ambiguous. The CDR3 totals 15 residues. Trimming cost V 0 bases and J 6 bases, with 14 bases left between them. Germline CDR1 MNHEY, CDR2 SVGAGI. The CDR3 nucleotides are TGTGCCAGCAGTTACTCGGGCCGTCGGTCGTCTGAAGCTTTCTTT. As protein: CASSYSGRRSSEAFF.

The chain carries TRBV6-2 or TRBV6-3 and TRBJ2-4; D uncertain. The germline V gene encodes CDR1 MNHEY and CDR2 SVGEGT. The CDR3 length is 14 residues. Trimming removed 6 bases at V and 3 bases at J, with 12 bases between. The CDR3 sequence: CASSRPQNKNIQYF. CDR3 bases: TGTGCCAGCAGCCGCCCACAGAACAAAAACATTCAGTACTTC.

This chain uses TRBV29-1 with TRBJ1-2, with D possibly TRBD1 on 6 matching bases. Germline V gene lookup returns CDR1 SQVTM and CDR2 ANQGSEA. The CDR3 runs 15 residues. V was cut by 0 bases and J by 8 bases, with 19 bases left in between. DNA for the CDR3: TGCAGCGTTGAAGATCCAACGGGGGCGCGGGAGGGCTACACCTTC. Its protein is CSVEDPTGAREGYTF.

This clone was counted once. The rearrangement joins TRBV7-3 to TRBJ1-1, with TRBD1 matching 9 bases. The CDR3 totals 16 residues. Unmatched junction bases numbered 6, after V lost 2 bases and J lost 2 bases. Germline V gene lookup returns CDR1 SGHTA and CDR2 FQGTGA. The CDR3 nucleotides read TGTGCCAGCAGCTTACAGACGGGACAGGGTAACACTGAAGCTTTCTTT. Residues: CASSLQTGQGNTEAFF.

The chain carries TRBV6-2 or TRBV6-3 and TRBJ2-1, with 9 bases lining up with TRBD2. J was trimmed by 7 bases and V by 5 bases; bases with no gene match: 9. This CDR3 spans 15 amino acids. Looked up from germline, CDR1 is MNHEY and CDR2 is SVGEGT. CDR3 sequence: CASSNNGLAPNEQFF. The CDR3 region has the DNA TGTGCCAGCAGTAATAACGGACTAGCGCCTAATGAGCAGTTCTTC.

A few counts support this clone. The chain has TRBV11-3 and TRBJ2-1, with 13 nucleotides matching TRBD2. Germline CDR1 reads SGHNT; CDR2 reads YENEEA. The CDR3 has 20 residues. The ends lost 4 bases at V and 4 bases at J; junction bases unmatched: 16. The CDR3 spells CASSSRWAGLAGQGYNEQFF. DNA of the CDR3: TGTGCCAGCAGCTCCCGGTGGGCGGGACTAGCGGGACAGGGATACAATGAGCAGTTCTTC.

CDR3 loop: CASSLEVAGLYNEQFF. The CDR3 coding sequence is TGTGCCAGCAGCTTAGAGGTAGCGGGACTCTACAATGAGCAGTTCTTC. The chain couples TRBV7-9 to TRBJ2-1; 8 nucleotides match TRBD2. The CDR3 loop spans 16 amino acids. J was trimmed by 3 bases and V by 1 base; bases with no gene match: 5. The germline V gene encodes CDR1 SEHNR and CDR2 FQNEAQ (reference sequence).